The 2 T cell receptor beta chains below were found in one sample sequenced in a study of blood T cells in healthy people across ages. Sample-barcoded 5' priming and a J-beta primer mix drove a second PCR of roughly 7 to 11 cycles. TCRdb reanalysed the 5' RACE reads using MiXCR and keeps one entry per CDR3 protein. This table holds 1,100,000 or so distinct CDR3 sequences, 35% to 55% found once. Sequencing was done on a sample of blood. Every receptor here comes from a woman aged 55 to 70 in good health.

The J gene is TRBJ1-4, the V gene TRBV28; 8 bases match TRBD1. The CDR3 contains 17 residues. Germline CDR1 MDHEN, CDR2 SYDVKM. The junction had 13 bases not matched to a gene; V was cut back by 7 bases and J by 3 bases. The CDR3 coding sequence is TGTGCCAGCATCCGGGGCCCCAGGGGGCGAGCTAATGAAAAACTGTTTTTT. Translated: CASIRGPRGRANEKLFF.

The chain recombines TRBV20-1 with TRBJ1-6, with D hard to call. CDR3 length: 17 residues. In germline, CDR1 is DFQATT, CDR2 SNEGSKA (reference sequence). V was pared by 2 bases and J by 0 bases, with 14 bases between. The CDR3 nucleotides are TGCAGTGCTAGATCTGATCGATCCAGCTCCTATAATTCACCCCTCCACTTT. Residues: CSARSDRSSSYNSPLHF.